The T cell receptor beta chain described here comes from a study of blood T cell repertoires in COVID-19. Across the study: Acute and convalescent COVID-19 samples came from the United States, Italy and Spain. Sample material is recorded as cDNA or gDNA derived from T cells, B-cell-depleted T cells, or PBMCs.

This clone was detected a few times. The CDR3 loop spans 16 amino acids. Trimming removed 3 bases at V and 0 bases at J, with 13 bases between. The germline V gene encodes CDR1 KGHSH and CDR2 LQKENI. Original processing methods: Quantification of nucleated cells was approximated via reference gene primer amplification. The method was immunoSEQ multiplex PCR; TCRdb's version includes in-frame clones alone and lacks a portion of them. V and J calls and clone size are copied from that table; D and trimming were computed from the DNA. Of about 140,000 clones in the sample, 80% were seen once. V and J are TRBV18 and TRBJ2-3; no definite D call. The sequencing sample was made of peripheral blood. This receptor was identified in a man in his 70s who had recovered from COVID-19. CDR3 region: CASSPSPGTSTDTQYF. DNA for the CDR3: TGTGCCAGCTCACCGTCGCCAGGAACTAGCACAGATACGCAGTATTTT.